The T cell receptor beta chain described here comes from a study of T cell responses to AZD1222 COVID-19 vaccine. The method was immunoSEQ multiplex PCR; TCRdb's version includes in-frame clones alone and lacks a portion of them. The sample holds 45,000 or so clones, about 90% seen once. The germline V and J ends were trimmed by 0 bases and 5 bases, with 9 bases remaining between them. CDR3 length: 14 amino acids. Germline V gene data show CDR1 as SGHDT and CDR2 as YYEEEE. This specimen was peripheral blood, taken 28 days after the second AZD1222 dose. This receptor was taken from an adult who received the AZD1222 COVID-19 vaccine. The chain employs TRBV5-6 and TRBJ2-1; D is uncertain. The CDR3 protein is CASSLVSRNNEQFF. Written as DNA, the CDR3 is TGTGCCAGCAGCTTGGTGTCCAGGAACAATGAGCAGTTCTTC.